This T cell receptor (beta chain) derives from a study of T-cell memory formation after mild COVID-19. Study conclusions and caveats: Clones which contracted sat mainly in CM and EM if CD4+, and in EMRA if CD8+. The authors left the SARS-CoV-2 specificity of second-wave clones peaking on day 37 unconfirmed.

TCRdb processed the 5' RACE reads anew with MiXCR; each CDR3 protein has one entry. Among hundreds of thousands of distinct CDR3 sequences listed, just under 20% were seen once. The V gene's germline CDR1 is SGHTA and CDR2 FQGNSA. V lost 4 bases, J lost 1 base, and 10 bases lay in between. The CDR3 has 14 residues. A few counts support this clonotype. The antigen remains unidentified. The chain has TRBV7-2 and TRBJ1-1, with D hard to call. This clonotype was sampled from a man younger than 30 who had mild COVID-19 (a few samples of this study predate the infection). Cell type and time point are not known. The sample consisted of PBMCs or a T cell subset sorted from them (not recorded which). CDR3 in DNA: TGTGCCAGCAGCTATAGGTGGGGGAACACTGAAGCTTTCTTT. Protein: CASSYRWGNTEAFF.